This T cell receptor (beta chain) was obtained from a study of blood T cell repertoires in COVID-19. Trimming shortened V by 9 bases and J by 8 bases, and 19 bases separated the two germline ends. CDR1 and CDR2 from the germline V gene are LNHDA and SQIVND (reference sequence). The CDR3 spans 14 residues. TCRdb's table, derived via immunoSEQ multiplex PCR, lists solely in-frame clones and lacks some. The top ten clones hold approximately 12% of a sample with 150,000 to 200,000 clones, roughly 81% of them seen once. Seattle cases were enrolled at active infection and followed longitudinally. The sequenced sample consisted of peripheral blood. This receptor was identified in a woman aged 80 or over with COVID-19, enrolled during active disease. This chain connects TRBV19 to TRBJ2-2, with TRBD1 as a possible D gene (7 bases). The CDR3 loop reads CASTRTGGGGELFF. Here the CDR3 DNA reads TGTGCCAGCACTAGGACAGGAGGGGGAGGGGAGCTGTTTTTT.